The 30 T cell receptor beta chains below all came from one sample that was sequenced in a study of T-cell memory formation after mild COVID-19. TCRdb independently ran MiXCR on the 5' RACE reads; one entry per CDR3 protein. The repertoire holds roughly 220,000 distinct CDR3 sequences, with 9.5% to 10% as singletons. The sample taken for sequencing was PBMCs or a T cell subset sorted from them (not recorded which). The receptor source for this set is a man aged 18 to 30 who had mild COVID-19 (a few samples of this study predate the infection). Cell type and time point are not known.

The table lists this clonotype with many counts. This CDR3 reads CASSPPRTGTYEQYF. For the CDR3, the DNA is TGTGCCAGCTCACCACCGAGGACAGGGACCTACGAGCAGTACTTC. The chain couples TRBV18 to TRBJ2-7; 8 bases are shared with TRBD1. The ends lost 0 bases at V and 2 bases at J; junction bases unmatched: 3. Germline assignment: CDR1 KGHSH and CDR2 LQKENI. This CDR3 spans 15 amino acids.

This clonotype was counted only a few times. J is TRBJ2-7 and V is TRBV20-1; 8 bases are a match to TRBD2. J gave up 1 base and V 5 bases, and 4 bases lay outside the gene matches. The CDR3 covers 13 residues. Germline values: CDR1 DFQATT, CDR2 SNEGSKA (reference sequence). CDR3 residues: CSAPRGASYEQYF. The CDR3 DNA sequence: TGCAGTGCTCCGCGGGGGGCGTCCTACGAGCAGTACTTC.

This clonotype was seen only a few times. The chain employs TRBV7-2 and TRBJ2-3; perhaps TRBD2 as D (6 bases). Germline V CDR1 and CDR2: SGHTA, FQGNSA. This CDR3 spans 15 amino acids. V was cut by 5 bases and J by 1 base, with 13 bases left in between. CDR3 nucleotides: TGTGCCAGCAGCCCCTGGCCTAGCGGCACAGATACGCAGTATTTT. It is translated as CASSPWPSGTDTQYF. Full variable domain (outside the CDR3, taken from reference TRBV7-2 and TRBJ2-3): GAGVSQSPSNKVTEKGKDVELRCDPISGHTALYWYRQSLGQGLEFLIYFQGNSAPDKSGLPSDRFSAERTGGSVSTLTIQRTQQEDSAVYLCASSPWPSGTDTQYFGPGTRLTVL.

This clonotype showed up just a few times. The CDR3 region is CASSQESGFRYNEQFF. In nucleotides, the CDR3 is TGTGCCAGCAGCCAAGAATCGGGATTTCGATACAATGAGCAGTTCTTC. The chain joins TRBV14 to TRBJ2-1; tentatively, D is TRBD2 (5 bases). Germline CDR1 is SGHDN and CDR2 is FVKESK. This CDR3 contains 16 residues. The V and J ends lost 0 bases and 4 bases respectively, with 13 bases between them.

This clonotype was observed at least ten times. J is TRBJ2-5 and V is TRBV5-1, with D unclear. Looked up from germline, CDR1 is SGHRS and CDR2 is YFSETQ. V was clipped by 4 bases and J by 0 bases, with 7 bases between them. The CDR3 has 13 amino acids. The CDR3 reads CASSTLYQETQYF. In DNA, the CDR3 is TGCGCCAGCAGCACGCTCTACCAAGAGACCCAGTACTTC.

With regard to this clonotype: The junction differs from germline at one of its ends, possibly a read error. The chain recombines TRBV12-3 or TRBV12-4 with TRBJ2-7, with 7 bases lining up with TRBD2. The CDR3 contains 13 residues. The CDR3 coding sequence is TGTGCCAGCAGCTTCGGGAGGATCTACGAGCCGTACTTC. It translates to CASSFGRIYEPYF.

The V and J genes are TRBV30 and TRBJ1-1, with 7 bases identical to TRBD1. The CDR3 sequence is 13 residues long. Unmatched junction bases numbered 5, after V lost 5 bases and J lost 2 bases. Germline CDR1 and CDR2: GTSNPN and SVGIG (reference sequence). CDR3 sequence (DNA): TGTGCCTGGCAGGGACAGACTAACACTGAAGCTTTCTTT. It encodes CAWQGQTNTEAFF.

This clonotype was picked up a small number of times. The chain carries TRBV7-6 and TRBJ1-6; a weak D match, TRBD1 (5 bases). CDR1 is SGHVS, CDR2 FNYEAQ, per germline. The CDR3 runs 15 residues. Trimming took off 5 bases at V and 10 bases at J, with 18 bases between the two ends. In nucleotides, the CDR3 is TGTGCCAGCAGCGTAACCCAGGGCCGGGGCTCACCCCTCCACTTT. Its protein is CASSVTQGRGSPLHF.

The table lists this clonotype with many counts. The genes are TRBV4-3 and TRBJ2-7, with TRBD1 as a possible D gene (6 bases). CDR3 length: 15 amino acids. Trimming took 0 bases from V and 3 from J, leaving 12 bases between them. Per the germline V gene, CDR1 is LGHNA and CDR2 is YSLEER. DNA for the CDR3: TGCGCCAGCAGCCAAGATAGGCAGGGGCTCTACGAGCAGTACTTC. Encoded protein: CASSQDRQGLYEQYF.

This clonotype occurred a few times. This chain links TRBV7-2 with TRBJ2-3; 10 bases match TRBD2. The CDR3 covers 15 residues. With V trimmed by 5 bases and J by 0 bases, 2 bases remained unmatched. The germline gives CDR1 SGHTA, CDR2 FQGNSA. The chain's CDR3 is CASSTGLASTDTQYF. Here the CDR3 DNA reads TGTGCCAGCAGCACGGGACTAGCGAGCACAGATACGCAGTATTTT.

This clonotype appeared many times. V and J are TRBV5-5 and TRBJ1-2; D is perhaps TRBD1 (6 bases). Germline V CDR1 and CDR2: SGHKS, YYEKEE (reference sequence). V shed 4 bases and J shed 5 bases, with 15 bases lying between them. CDR3 length equals 14 residues. CDR3 residues: CASSVTGLGYGYTF. The CDR3 coding sequence is TGTGCCAGCAGCGTCACAGGGCTGGGGTATGGCTACACCTTC.

The chain couples TRBV5-1 to TRBJ1-6, with unresolved D. There are 15 residues in the CDR3. Germline V lookup: CDR1 SGHRS, CDR2 YFSETQ. Trimming pared 5 bases from V and 5 bases from J, leaving 14 bases between. CDR3 loop: CASSPPGNNNSPLHF. The CDR3 coding sequence is TGCGCCAGCAGTCCCCCGGGGAACAATAATTCACCCCTCCACTTT.

This clonotype has more than one count but fewer than ten. The rearrangement joins TRBV6-2 or TRBV6-3 to TRBJ2-3; 10 nucleotides align to TRBD2. The length of the CDR3 is 15 residues. Germline-derived CDR1 and CDR2 are MNHEY and SVGEGT. Trimming removed 7 bases from V and 4 bases from J; junction bases left unmatched: 8. The CDR3 sequence is CASTISGGAPDTQYF. The CDR3, as DNA: TGTGCCAGCACCATCAGCGGGGGGGCGCCAGATACGCAGTATTTT.

A few counts support this clonotype. The chain carries TRBV4-2 and TRBJ2-5, with a weak D call TRBD2 (6 bases). The germline V gene encodes CDR1 LGHNA and CDR2 YNFKEQ. The V and J ends lost 2 bases and 4 bases respectively, with 14 bases between them. The CDR3 has 15 amino acids. In DNA, the CDR3 is TGTGCCAGCAGCCAATCCCTAGCGTGGGGAGAGACCCAGTACTTC. Translated: CASSQSLAWGETQYF.

This clonotype came up a few times. The rearrangement uses TRBV18 and TRBJ1-1; the match to TRBD1 covers 8 bases. CDR1 and CDR2 from the germline V gene are KGHSH and LQKENI. Germline trimming cut 6 bases from V and 4 bases from J; bases unmatched to any gene: 7. This CDR3 has 14 residues. This CDR3 is CASSPITGGTEAFF. The CDR3 nucleotides are TGTGCCAGCTCTCCTATTACAGGGGGCACTGAAGCTTTCTTT.

This clonotype was counted only a few times. This chain joins TRBV12-3 or TRBV12-4 and TRBJ1-5; possible D gene TRBD1, 5 bases. The ends were cut back, 6 bases at V and 7 bases at J, with 22 bases in the middle. The CDR3 has 16 amino acids. The CDR3 sequence: CASRRDPATAGQPQHF. The DNA of the CDR3 is TGTGCCAGCAGGAGGGACCCGGCCACGGCGGGGCAGCCCCAGCATTTT.

This clonotype was counted a few times. The chain has TRBV15 and TRBJ1-1, with D uncertain. With 1 base removed from V and 1 base from J, the gap between germline ends came to 4 bases. The V gene's germline CDR1 is LNHNV and CDR2 YYDKDF (reference sequence). This CDR3 is built from 13 residues. In DNA form, the CDR3 reads TGTGCCACCAGCAGAGGAGCGAACACTGAAGCTTTCTTT. Amino acids: CATSRGANTEAFF.

This clonotype has a single count. J is TRBJ2-7 and V is TRBV12-3 or TRBV12-4, with 11 positions matching TRBD2. Trimming took 6 bases from V and 4 from J; bases not matched to a gene: 8. The CDR3 is 15 residues long. The CDR3 protein is CASSLGLAGGYEQYF. CDR3 bases: TGTGCCAGCAGCCTGGGGCTAGCGGGGGGTTACGAGCAGTACTTC.

This clonotype has a handful of counts. The CDR3 reads CASRSPGQDSGANVLTF. The CDR3 nucleotides are TGTGCCAGCAGGTCCCCGGGACAGGACTCTGGGGCCAACGTCCTGACTTTC. This sequence joins TRBV28 and TRBJ2-6; 8 nucleotides agree with TRBD1. The CDR3 has 17 residues. Unmatched junction bases numbered 7, after V lost 6 bases and J lost 0 bases. Germline CDR1 and CDR2: MDHEN and SYDVKM. Using reference TRBV28 and TRBJ2-6 for the parts outside the CDR3, the full variable domain is DVKVTQSSRYLVKRTGEKVFLECVQDMDHENMFWYRQDPGLGLRLIYFSYDVKMKEKGDIPEGYSVSREKKERFSLILESASTNQTSMYLCASRSPGQDSGANVLTFGAGSRLTVL.

The V and J genes are TRBV4-1 and TRBJ1-6; D unresolved. V was cut by 1 base and J by 6 bases, with 4 bases left in between. The CDR3 consists of 13 residues. Germline CDR1 is MGHRA and CDR2 is YSYEKL. The DNA for the CDR3 is TGCGCCAGCAGCCAAGTAGGTAATTCACCCCTCCACTTT. Translating it yields CASSQVGNSPLHF.

A few counts support this clonotype. V usage is TRBV18 and J usage is TRBJ1-1, with D possibly being TRBD1 (5 bases). Germline values: CDR1 KGHSH, CDR2 LQKENI. The ends were cut back, 2 bases at V and 4 bases at J, with 14 bases in the middle. The CDR3 runs 15 residues. CDR3 amino acids: CASSPLGVPGTEAFF. The CDR3 region has the DNA TGTGCCAGCTCACCATTGGGGGTCCCGGGCACTGAAGCTTTCTTT.

In its sample, this clonotype was seen many times. The chain carries TRBV12-3 or TRBV12-4 and TRBJ2-3; 9 bases match TRBD1. J was trimmed by 1 base and V by 5 bases; bases with no gene match: 7. This CDR3 contains 16 residues. The CDR3 DNA reads as TGTGCCAGCAGTCAGGGACAGGGCTGGGGCACAGATACGCAGTATTTT. Residues: CASSQGQGWGTDTQYF.

Concerning this clonotype itself: An end of the junction does not agree with germline; a read error may underlie this. This sequence joins TRBV9 and TRBJ1-1; tentative D call: TRBD1 (6 bases). This CDR3 is built from 14 residues. Germline CDR1 is SGDLS and CDR2 is YYNGEE. The CDR3 DNA reads as TGTGCCAGAAGCGTAGGGGGAGCGGACACTGAAGCTTTCTTT. Encoded protein: CARSVGGADTEAFF.

This clonotype came up many times. The genes are TRBV5-1 and TRBJ2-7; 9 positions agree with TRBD1. This CDR3 has 15 residues. CDR1 SGHRS and CDR2 YFSETQ come from the germline V gene. The trim removed 3 bases at V and 8 bases at J, leaving 12 bases unmatched. CDR3 region: CASSSAGTGPSQQYF. The CDR3 coding sequence is TGCGCCAGCAGCTCGGCCGGGACAGGGCCCTCTCAGCAGTACTTC.

This clonotype has a handful of counts. V usage is TRBV2 and J usage is TRBJ1-1; no reliable D call. This CDR3 has 14 residues. Germline V CDR1 and CDR2: SNHLY, FYNNEI. V shed 3 bases and J shed 0 bases, with 8 bases lying between them. In DNA form, the CDR3 reads TGTGCCAGCAGTGAGGAGTCCATGAACACTGAAGCTTTCTTT. It is translated as CASSEESMNTEAFF.

This clonotype was observed a handful of times. CDR3 sequence reads: CASTGQGAETQYF. The CDR3 coding sequence is TGCGCCAGCACCGGACAGGGTGCGGAGACCCAGTACTTC. This chain connects TRBV5-1 to TRBJ2-5; TRBD1 matches 8 bases. Per the germline V gene, CDR1 is SGHRS and CDR2 is YFSETQ. The ends lost 6 bases at V and 5 bases at J; junction bases unmatched: 6. The CDR3 has 13 amino acids.

This clonotype was detected only a few times. V is TRBV5-1 and J is TRBJ1-1; D not certain. The CDR3 loop spans 15 amino acids. The germline V and J ends were trimmed by 2 bases and 5 bases, with 16 bases remaining between them. CDR1 and CDR2 (germline): SGHRS, YFSETQ. DNA for the CDR3: TGCGCCAGCAGCTTTCTTCCGGAGGGCGATACTGAAGCTTTCTTT. This translates into CASSFLPEGDTEAFF.

Worth noting for this clonotype: The junction departs from the called germline gene at one end, perhaps through a read error. CDR3 residues: CASSLDRADTGAFF. CDR3 nucleotides: TGTGCCAGCAGTCTCGACAGGGCGGACACTGGAGCTTTCTTT. This rearrangement joins TRBV12-3 or TRBV12-4 to TRBJ1-1, with 7 bases that match TRBD1. The CDR3 contains 14 residues.

This clonotype was seen more than once but under ten times. This chain uses TRBV9 with TRBJ2-3; TRBD2 matches at 8 bases. The ends lost 1 base at V and 2 bases at J; junction bases unmatched: 9. Germline V gene lookup returns CDR1 SGDLS and CDR2 YYNGEE. The CDR3 has 17 amino acids. The CDR3, as DNA: TGTGCCAGCAGCGTATTAAGCGGGGGCAGACCCACAGATACGCAGTATTTT. Translated: CASSVLSGGRPTDTQYF.

V usage is TRBV20-1 and J usage is TRBJ2-3; possibly TRBD1 or TRBD2 for D (5 bases each). The CDR3 covers 15 residues. Germline V CDR1 and CDR2: DFQATT, SNEGSKA (reference sequence). Trimming cost V 4 bases and J 0 bases, with 14 bases left between them. For the CDR3, the DNA is TGCAGTGCTATCCTGGACGGGGCTAGCACAGATACGCAGTATTTT. Encoded protein: CSAILDGASTDTQYF.